This TCR beta chain was recorded in a study of cytomegalovirus exposure and HLA in healthy donors. Overall study: A prior study identified approximately 120 million unique TCR beta sequences from roughly 180 million T cells.

Turning to this clone: Its target is unknown.

Study-wide findings and caveats: In a later analysis, TCR beta V- and J-gene trimming showed a link to a missense DCLRE1C variant.

With 60 Vbeta and 13 Jbeta primers, the PCR was carried out. As processed by the authors: Some 10 million of the 80 million or so unique TCR beta chains counted in a later analysis were shared. Measured with immunoSEQ multiplex PCR; TCRdb has only the in-frame clones, and not every one. V, J and clone size are those of that table, while D and trimming were read from the DNA. Its clone listing holds under 95,000 clones. The clonotype originates from a man aged 18 to 30 in good health and CMV-seropositive. The specimen sequenced was PBMCs.

This chain's CDR3 is CTSSQDARSGTYNEQFF. CDR3 sequence (DNA): TGCACCAGCAGCCAAGATGCGCGGAGCGGAACCTACAATGAGCAGTTCTTC. The rearrangement uses TRBV1 and TRBJ2-1; TRBD2, as called in the table, went unchecked against the DNA. TRBV1 is termed a pseudogene. The CDR3 is made up of 17 amino acids.